These T cell receptor beta chains were read from a single sample in a study of beta chain features in type 1 diabetes. Here immunoSEQ multiplex PCR was the method, and the copy in TCRdb shows in-frame clones only, minus some. The data hold approximately 160,000 clones, with less than 9.5% observed a single time. The sequenced sample consisted of central memory CD4+ T cells from blood. These receptors originate from a woman aged 18-35 years in good health. Both conserved end residues are part of each CDR3. D genes are given only for firm matches. Some rows mark clone size as missing; the rest say once, few, many or name a class of expanded clone.

V gene: TRBV5-1; J gene: TRBJ2-7; clone size: few; D gene: TRBD1; CDR3 protein: CAARQGHYEQYF; CDR3 DNA: TGCGCCGCGCGACAGGGCCACTACGAGCAGTACTTC
V gene: TRBV14; J gene: TRBJ1-1; clone size: few; D gene: -; CDR3 protein: CASTSARDTEAFF; CDR3 DNA: TGTGCCAGCACCTCAGCCCGGGACACTGAAGCTTTCTTT
V gene: TRBV2; J gene: TRBJ1-2; clone size: few; D gene: -; CDR3 protein: CASRVDYGYTF; CDR3 DNA: TGTGCCAGCAGGGTAGACTATGGCTACACCTTC
V gene: TRBV7-2; J gene: TRBJ2-1; clone size: few; D gene: -; CDR3 protein: CASSPQRDTSMFF; CDR3 DNA: TGTGCCAGCAGCCCTCAGCGGGACACCTCGATGTTCTTC
V gene: TRBV6-1; J gene: TRBJ1-2; clone size: few; D gene: TRBD1; CDR3 protein: CASIPTGGQFYGYTF; CDR3 DNA: TGTGCCAGCATTCCTACAGGGGGCCAATTCTATGGCTACACCTTC
V gene: TRBV5-1; J gene: TRBJ1-5; clone size: -; D gene: TRBD1; CDR3 protein: CASSLTGGNQPQHF; CDR3 DNA: TGCGCCAGCAGCCTAACAGGGGGCAATCAGCCCCAGCATTTT
V gene: TRBV7-2; J gene: TRBJ2-5; clone size: -; D gene: TRBD1; CDR3 protein: CASCRQGAQETQYF; CDR3 DNA: TGTGCCAGCTGCCGGCAGGGGGCGCAGGAGACCCAGTACTTC
V gene: TRBV4-2; J gene: TRBJ2-4; clone size: -; D gene: TRBD1; CDR3 protein: CASSQGSAGGENIQYF; CDR3 DNA: TGTGCCAGCAGCCAAGGGTCGGCAGGGGGAGAAAACATTCAGTACTTC
V gene: TRBV5-4; J gene: TRBJ1-2; clone size: -; D gene: -; CDR3 protein: CASSLATSSNYGYTF; CDR3 DNA: TGTGCCAGCAGCTTGGCTACCTCCTCTAACTATGGCTACACCTTC
V gene: TRBV11-2; J gene: TRBJ2-1; clone size: few; D gene: -; CDR3 protein: CASIERGRAGEQFF; CDR3 DNA: TGTGCCAGCATCGAGAGGGGGAGGGCCGGTGAGCAGTTCTTC
V gene: TRBV7-2; J gene: TRBJ2-3; clone size: few; D gene: TRBD2; CDR3 protein: CASSHGTTTFVDTQYF; CDR3 DNA: TGTGCCAGCAGCCACGGGACTACCACGTTCGTGGATACGCAGTATTTT
V gene: TRBV5-6; J gene: TRBJ1-1; clone size: -; D gene: -; CDR3 protein: CASSPLWAANTEAFF; CDR3 DNA: TGTGCCAGCAGCCCCCTATGGGCAGCGAACACTGAAGCTTTCTTT
V gene: TRBV6-5; J gene: TRBJ2-3; clone size: -; D gene: TRBD2; CDR3 protein: CASSLTGGRTDTQYF; CDR3 DNA: TGTGCCAGCAGTCTCACGGGAGGACGCACAGATACGCAGTATTTT
V gene: TRBV30; J gene: TRBJ2-5; clone size: few; D gene: -; CDR3 protein: CAWSVRGRQRETQYF; CDR3 DNA: TGTGCCTGGAGTGTCAGGGGGAGGCAGCGAGAGACCCAGTACTTC
V gene: TRBV19; J gene: TRBJ2-2; clone size: few; D gene: -; CDR3 protein: CASSQVGGTNTGELFF; CDR3 DNA: TGTGCCAGTAGTCAAGTTGGGGGCACGAACACCGGGGAGCTGTTTTTT
V gene: TRBV25-1; J gene: TRBJ2-7; clone size: -; D gene: TRBD2; CDR3 protein: CASSELAGGPKGGEQYF; CDR3 DNA: TGTGCCAGCAGTGAATTAGCGGGGGGCCCCAAGGGGGGCGAGCAGTACTTC
V gene: TRBV30; J gene: TRBJ1-5; clone size: few; D gene: -; CDR3 protein: CAWSGLSSNQPQHF; CDR3 DNA: TGTGCCTGGAGTGGACTGTCTAGCAATCAGCCCCAGCATTTT
V gene: TRBV30; J gene: TRBJ2-3; clone size: -; D gene: -; CDR3 protein: CAWSRAGSTYTQYF; CDR3 DNA: TGTGCCTGGTCAAGAGCGGGTAGCACATATACGCAGTATTTT
V gene: TRBV4-2; J gene: TRBJ2-1; clone size: few; D gene: -; CDR3 protein: CASSPEGESWAQFF; CDR3 DNA: TGTGCCAGCAGTCCCGAAGGTGAATCTTGGGCGCAGTTCTTC
V gene: TRBV25-1; J gene: TRBJ2-3; clone size: few; D gene: -; CDR3 protein: CASSEGQPNTDTQYF; CDR3 DNA: TGTGCCAGCAGTGAGGGGCAGCCAAACACAGATACGCAGTATTTT
V gene: TRBV20-1; J gene: TRBJ1-3; clone size: -; D gene: -; CDR3 protein: CSATGGNTIYF; CDR3 DNA: TGCAGTGCCACAGGGGGAAACACCATATATTTT
V gene: TRBV5-1; J gene: TRBJ2-1; clone size: few; D gene: TRBD1; CDR3 protein: CASSSTDREQFF; CDR3 DNA: TGCGCCAGCAGCTCGACGGACAGGGAGCAGTTCTTC
V gene: TRBV12-5; J gene: TRBJ1-5; clone size: -; D gene: TRBD1; CDR3 protein: CASGRDRVNQPQHF; CDR3 DNA: TGTGCTAGTGGTAGGGACAGGGTCAATCAGCCCCAGCATTTT
V gene: TRBV6-6; J gene: TRBJ2-5; clone size: few; D gene: -; CDR3 protein: CASSYSTGQETQYF; CDR3 DNA: TGTGCCAGCAGTTACTCGACGGGGCAAGAGACCCAGTACTTC
V gene: TRBV18; J gene: TRBJ1-1; clone size: few; D gene: -; CDR3 protein: CASSPGAPNTEAFF; CDR3 DNA: TGTGCCAGCTCACCGGGGGCACCGAACACTGAAGCTTTCTTT
V gene: TRBV7-2; J gene: TRBJ2-2; clone size: many; D gene: TRBD1; CDR3 protein: CASSWRGQGWTGELFF; CDR3 DNA: TGTGCCAGCAGCTGGAGGGGACAGGGATGGACCGGGGAGCTGTTTTTT
V gene: TRBV5-4; J gene: TRBJ1-1; clone size: many; D gene: TRBD1; CDR3 protein: CASSRGQGAWNTEAFF; CDR3 DNA: TGTGCCAGCAGCCGAGGACAGGGGGCCTGGAACACTGAAGCTTTCTTT
V gene: TRBV18; J gene: TRBJ2-7; clone size: few; D gene: -; CDR3 protein: CASSPGRSDEQYF; CDR3 DNA: TGTGCCAGCTCACCAGGCAGATCCGACGAGCAGTACTTC
V gene: TRBV18; J gene: TRBJ1-1; clone size: few; D gene: -; CDR3 protein: CASSPPWREEAFF; CDR3 DNA: TGTGCCAGCTCACCACCGTGGAGGGAAGAAGCTTTCTTT
V gene: TRBV5-1; J gene: TRBJ2-3; clone size: few; D gene: -; CDR3 protein: CASSLGGTWGRDTQYF; CDR3 DNA: TGCGCCAGCAGCTTGGGGGGGACTTGGGGCAGAGATACGCAGTATTTT
V gene: TRBV5-4; J gene: TRBJ2-7; clone size: few; D gene: TRBD1; CDR3 protein: CASSMQGVNEQYF; CDR3 DNA: TGTGCCAGCAGTATGCAGGGGGTCAACGAGCAGTACTTC
V gene: TRBV7-6; J gene: TRBJ1-6; clone size: -; D gene: TRBD1; CDR3 protein: CASSYRTGNSPLHF; CDR3 DNA: TGTGCCAGCAGCTACCGGACAGGGAATTCACCCCTCCACTTT
V gene: TRBV7-8; J gene: TRBJ2-3; clone size: few; D gene: -; CDR3 protein: CASNYRGGPTDTQYF; CDR3 DNA: TGTGCCAGCAACTACAGGGGGGGTCCAACAGATACGCAGTATTTT
V gene: TRBV9; J gene: TRBJ2-7; clone size: few; D gene: TRBD2; CDR3 protein: CASSWGAAGDTYEQYF; CDR3 DNA: TGTGCCAGCAGCTGGGGGGCAGCGGGAGACACCTACGAGCAGTACTTC
V gene: TRBV30; J gene: TRBJ1-2; clone size: -; D gene: TRBD1; CDR3 protein: CACAGQGVSMAYGYTF; CDR3 DNA: TGTGCCTGTGCCGGACAGGGGGTATCCATGGCCTATGGCTACACCTTC
V gene: TRBV28; J gene: TRBJ2-7; clone size: few; D gene: -; CDR3 protein: CASSNRTLPYEQYF; CDR3 DNA: TGTGCCAGCAGTAACCGGACACTTCCCTACGAGCAGTACTTC
V gene: TRBV19; J gene: TRBJ1-1; clone size: -; D gene: -; CDR3 protein: CATTPTQVNTEAFF; CDR3 DNA: TGTGCCACCACCCCTACGCAGGTGAACACTGAAGCTTTCTTT
V gene: TRBV18; J gene: TRBJ1-1; clone size: -; D gene: TRBD1; CDR3 protein: CASAQQGTLNTEAFF; CDR3 DNA: TGTGCCAGCGCACAACAGGGGACTCTGAACACTGAAGCTTTCTTT
V gene: TRBV6-5; J gene: TRBJ1-6; clone size: many; D gene: -; CDR3 protein: CASSYSLLLRSPLHF; CDR3 DNA: TGTGCCAGCAGTTACTCGCTTCTCCTCCGGTCACCCCTCCACTTT
V gene: TRBV7-3; J gene: TRBJ2-5; clone size: -; D gene: -; CDR3 protein: CASSLTGIGETQYF; CDR3 DNA: TGTGCCAGCAGCTTAACCGGGATCGGTGAGACCCAGTACTTC
V gene: TRBV9; J gene: TRBJ2-7; clone size: -; D gene: -; CDR3 protein: CASSYDLAVGEQYF; CDR3 DNA: TGTGCCAGCAGCTACGATTTAGCGGTCGGGGAGCAGTACTTC
V gene: TRBV7-3; J gene: TRBJ2-7; clone size: -; D gene: -; CDR3 protein: CASSPQSGNEQYF; CDR3 DNA: TGTGCCAGCAGCCCCCAGTCGGGAAACGAGCAGTACTTC
V gene: TRBV5-1; J gene: TRBJ2-2; clone size: -; D gene: TRBD1; CDR3 protein: CASSTGTGGHTGELFF; CDR3 DNA: TGCGCCAGCAGCACGGGGACAGGGGGCCACACCGGGGAGCTGTTTTTT
V gene: TRBV7-2; J gene: TRBJ2-7; clone size: many; D gene: -; CDR3 protein: CASRSTASLSYEQYF; CDR3 DNA: TGTGCCAGCAGGTCGACAGCCAGCCTCTCCTACGAGCAGTACTTC
V gene: TRBV29-1; J gene: TRBJ2-3; clone size: few; D gene: TRBD1; CDR3 protein: CSVEGTGVDTQYF; CDR3 DNA: TGCAGCGTTGAGGGGACAGGGGTCGATACGCAGTATTTT
V gene: TRBV5-1; J gene: TRBJ2-1; clone size: few; D gene: -; CDR3 protein: CASSSGQTFGREQFF; CDR3 DNA: TGCGCCAGCAGCTCTGGACAGACCTTTGGACGGGAGCAGTTCTTC
V gene: TRBV7-3; J gene: TRBJ1-1; clone size: -; D gene: -; CDR3 protein: CASYGRLNTEAFF; CDR3 DNA: TGTGCCAGCTACGGCAGGTTGAACACTGAAGCTTTCTTT
V gene: TRBV6-5; J gene: TRBJ2-5; clone size: -; D gene: TRBD1; CDR3 protein: CASSPRTTGGETQYF; CDR3 DNA: TGTGCCAGCAGCCCCCGAACGACAGGGGGGGAGACCCAGTACTTC
V gene: TRBV5-4; J gene: TRBJ1-5; clone size: -; D gene: -; CDR3 protein: CASSSEPGDQPQHF; CDR3 DNA: TGTGCCAGCAGCTCCGAGCCGGGAGATCAGCCCCAGCATTTT
V gene: TRBV30; J gene: TRBJ2-1; clone size: -; D gene: TRBD2; CDR3 protein: CAWIHTSGGGNEQFF; CDR3 DNA: TGTGCCTGGATCCACACTAGCGGGGGGGGAAATGAGCAGTTCTTC
V gene: TRBV5-6; J gene: TRBJ2-3; clone size: -; D gene: TRBD1; CDR3 protein: CASSLTGVVSTDTQYF; CDR3 DNA: TGTGCCAGCAGCTTGACAGGGGTCGTAAGCACAGATACGCAGTATTTT
V gene: TRBV29-1; J gene: TRBJ1-5; clone size: -; D gene: TRBD1; CDR3 protein: CSVSDRGLGQPQHF; CDR3 DNA: TGCAGCGTGTCGGACAGGGGGCTCGGTCAGCCCCAGCATTTT
V gene: TRBV4-1; J gene: TRBJ2-3; clone size: -; D gene: TRBD2; CDR3 protein: CASSQDRGSGGATDTQYF; CDR3 DNA: TGCGCCAGCAGCCAAGATCGAGGTAGCGGGGGGGCCACAGATACGCAGTATTTT
V gene: TRBV5-1; J gene: TRBJ1-2; clone size: few; D gene: TRBD1; CDR3 protein: CASSRDSNYGYTF; CDR3 DNA: TGCGCCAGCAGTCGGGACAGTAACTATGGCTACACCTTC
V gene: TRBV5-4; J gene: TRBJ2-1; clone size: few; D gene: TRBD2; CDR3 protein: CASSSNLAGGPGEQFF; CDR3 DNA: TGTGCCAGCAGCTCCAACCTAGCGGGGGGGCCTGGAGAGCAGTTCTTC
V gene: TRBV5-1; J gene: TRBJ2-7; clone size: few; D gene: TRBD1; CDR3 protein: CASSLFSTGDYEQYF; CDR3 DNA: TGCGCCAGCAGCTTGTTTTCGACAGGGGATTACGAGCAGTACTTC